What follows is one TCR beta chain and its context. This specimen belongs to a study of shared clonotypes between healthy human individuals. The data were produced by immunoSEQ multiplex PCR, yet TCRdb's version contains in-frame clones alone and is incomplete. This table holds around 1.5 million clones, around 98% found once. Germline V gene lookup returns CDR1 LGHNA and CDR2 YSLEER. J gave up 0 bases and V 4 bases, and 7 bases lay outside the gene matches. The CDR3 is made up of 17 amino acids. Both subsets, CD45RA+ naive and CD45RA-negative memory, were split from the CD4+ cells. The sequencing sample was made of naive CD4+ T cells sorted from blood. Subset meaning: CD45RA+ positively selected. This sequence joins TRBV4-3 and TRBJ1-2; 11 positions match TRBD1. This sequence originates from a young man in good health. CDR3 sequence (DNA): TGCGCCAGCAGCCGGACAGGGGGCGCCGGATCTAACTATGGCTACACCTTC. Encoded protein: CASSRTGGAGSNYGYTF.